The T cell receptor beta chain described here comes from a study of blood T cell repertoires in COVID-19. Study information: Collection of acute and convalescent COVID-19 samples took place in the United States, Italy and Spain.

Per the study methods: Reference gene primers were amplified, and this amplification served to estimate nucleated cell counts. The assay was immunoSEQ multiplex PCR, and TCRdb's table has in-frame clones only and misses some. V, J and clone size were drawn from that table, and D and trimming were deduced from the DNA. The data contain about 100,000 clones, roughly 90% of them singletons. Losses at the gene ends were 8 bases for V and 4 bases for J; bases not matched to a gene: 7. This CDR3 has 17 residues. CDR1 and CDR2 from the germline V gene are SNHLY and FYNNEI. The sequencing input was peripheral blood. The V and J genes are TRBV2 and TRBJ2-6; 14 bases agree with TRBD2. The TCR sequence derives from a human donor in a cohort sampled during active COVID-19. The CDR3 loop is CASLGLAGVKGANVLTF. The CDR3 DNA is TGTGCCAGCTTGGGACTAGCGGGAGTAAAAGGGGCCAACGTCCTGACTTTC.